The 20 T cell receptor beta chains in this list originate from one sample, sequenced in a study of blood T cell repertoires in COVID-19. Method: immunoSEQ multiplex PCR; TCRdb's copy keeps in-frame clones and lacks some. The top ten clones hold about a fifth of a sample with approximately 180,000 clones, approximately 90% of them seen once. Sequenced sample: peripheral blood. These receptors were taken from a man aged 55 to 70 with active or convalescent COVID-19.

The chain joins TRBV3-1 (or the pseudogene TRBV3-2) to TRBJ2-2; 8 bases map to TRBD2. This CDR3 has 14 residues. J lost 9 bases, V lost 1 base, and 4 bases had no gene match. Per the germline V gene, CDR1 is LGHDT and CDR2 is YNNKEL (reference sequence). The CDR3 DNA sequence: TGTGCCAGCAGCCAAGGAGCGGGGGCATGGGAGCTGTTTTTT. Amino acids: CASSQGAGAWELFF.

This clone is a singleton in its sample. This chain connects TRBV10-1 to TRBJ2-1; weak D call: TRBD2 (6 bases). Germline V lookup: CDR1 WNHNN, CDR2 SYGVQD (reference sequence). V was shortened by 0 bases and J by 9 bases, with 9 bases between the two germline ends. CDR3 length: 13 amino acids. The CDR3 DNA reads as TGCGCCAGCAGTGAGTCTCTGGAGGGTGAGCAGTTCTTC. Translation: CASSESLEGEQFF.

This chain connects TRBV7-9 to TRBJ1-4, with D unresolved. Germline CDR1 and CDR2: SEHNR and FQNEAQ (reference sequence). The germline V and J ends were trimmed by 5 bases and 4 bases, with 8 bases remaining between them. CDR3 length: 13 residues. The CDR3 loop reads CASSAPRNEKLFF. The CDR3 DNA follows: TGTGCCAGCAGCGCGCCCCGTAATGAAAAACTGTTTTTT. The full variable domain, its missing parts supplied by reference TRBV7-9 and TRBJ1-4, is DTGVSQNPRHKITKRGQNVTFRCDPISEHNRLYWYRQTLGQGPEFLTYFQNEAQLEKSRLLSDRFSAERPKGSFSTLEIQRTEQGDSAMYLCASSAPRNEKLFFGSGTQLSVL.

This rearrangement joins TRBV12-3 or TRBV12-4 to TRBJ2-5; no definite D call. V lost 1 base and J lost 7, with 10 bases in between. The CDR3 has 13 amino acids. The chain's CDR3 is CASSLGGSATQYF. DNA for the CDR3: TGTGCCAGCAGTTTAGGTGGCTCCGCGACCCAGTACTTC.

The V call is TRBV4-2, the J call TRBJ2-1; perhaps TRBD2 as D (6 bases). Trimming removed 4 bases at V and 7 bases at J, with 17 bases between. This CDR3 is built from 15 residues. From germline, CDR1 is LGHNA and CDR2 YNFKEQ. CDR3 protein: CASSPGTQSLNEQFF. The CDR3 coding sequence is TGTGCCAGCAGCCCCGGGACTCAGAGTCTAAATGAGCAGTTCTTC.

The chain joins TRBV5-5 to TRBJ1-3, with D uncertain. V was cut by 4 bases and J by 4 bases, with 9 bases left in between. This CDR3 comprises 13 residues. Germline CDR1 is SGHKS and CDR2 is YYEKEE (reference sequence). The CDR3 DNA reads as TGTGCCAGCAGCCCTTTACTAGGAAACACCATATATTTT. Amino acid sequence: CASSPLLGNTIYF.

This clone showed up just once. J is TRBJ2-3 and V is TRBV9; unclear D gene. This CDR3 region has 15 residues. V was pared by 7 bases and J by 0 bases, with 15 bases between. CDR1 SGDLS and CDR2 YYNGEE come from the germline V gene. The CDR3 DNA reads TGTGCCAGCTCACTGAGATATTCTAGCACAGATACGCAGTATTTT. This translates into CASSLRYSSTDTQYF.

The genes are TRBV6-5 and TRBJ2-3; 7 bases are a match to TRBD1. Germline V lookup: CDR1 MNHEY, CDR2 SVGAGI. The junction had 2 bases not matched to a gene; V was cut back by 2 bases and J by 0 bases. The CDR3 is made up of 15 amino acids. CDR3 in DNA: TGTGCCAGCAGTTACGGGACAGCCAGCACAGATACGCAGTATTTT. Amino acids: CASSYGTASTDTQYF.

The V gene is TRBV18, the J gene TRBJ1-3; D perhaps matches TRBD1 (5 bases). Germline V gene sequence: CDR1 KGHSH, CDR2 LQKENI. This CDR3 comprises 15 residues. Deletions cut 6 bases from V and 3 bases from J, with 15 bases between. This CDR3 is CASSGTASGGNTIYF. The CDR3 coding sequence is TGTGCCAGCTCCGGGACTGCCTCGGGTGGAAACACCATATATTTT.

The genes are TRBV7-9 and TRBJ1-3, with 8 bases that match TRBD1. This CDR3 contains 15 residues. Germline V gene data show CDR1 as SEHNR and CDR2 as FQNEAQ (reference sequence). Germline trimming cut 5 bases from V and 3 bases from J; bases unmatched to any gene: 6. CDR3 coding DNA: TGTGCCAGCAGCATCGAGACAGGGGTTGGAAACACCATATATTTT. Encoded protein: CASSIETGVGNTIYF.

The count of this clone is one. The chain uses TRBV11-3 and TRBJ2-7; 7 positions agree with TRBD2. J was trimmed by 2 bases and V by 4 bases; bases with no gene match: 11. The length of the CDR3 is 16 residues. From germline, CDR1 is SGHNT and CDR2 YENEEA. CDR3 region: CASSSRGGGYTYEQYF. The CDR3 DNA is TGTGCCAGCAGCTCCCGAGGCGGGGGTTATACCTACGAGCAGTACTTC.

The chain couples TRBV12-5 to TRBJ2-1; the D gene is possibly TRBD1 (6 bases). Germline V gene lookup returns CDR1 LGHNT and CDR2 FRNRAP. V shed 5 bases and J shed 4 bases, with 12 bases lying between them. CDR3 length: 14 residues. The CDR3 loop is CASGTWTAYNEQFF. The CDR3 DNA reads as TGTGCTAGTGGTACCTGGACAGCTTACAATGAGCAGTTCTTC.

This chain joins TRBV6-5 and TRBJ1-1; 7 bases are a match to TRBD1. From germline, CDR1 is MNHEY and CDR2 SVGAGI. There are 12 residues in the CDR3. With V trimmed by 6 bases and J by 6 bases, 4 bases remained unmatched. Here the CDR3 reads CASSRTGAEAFF. CDR3 bases: TGTGCCAGCAGCAGAACAGGGGCTGAAGCTTTCTTT.

This clone was recorded a few times. Other DNA sequences in this sample translate to the same CDR3. The chain combines TRBV9 with TRBJ1-2, with TRBD1 identical over 12 bases. The CDR3 extends over 15 amino acids. Germline V gene lookup returns CDR1 SGDLS and CDR2 YYNGEE. The trim removed 3 bases at V and 7 bases at J, leaving 7 bases unmatched. CDR3 nucleotide sequence: TGTGCCAGCAGCGCACCGGGACAGGGGGCGGGTGGCTACACCTTC. It translates to CASSAPGQGAGGYTF.

This clone was seen only once. The rearrangement joins TRBV2 to TRBJ1-2; 8 bases agree with TRBD1. The V segment lost 6 bases and the J segment 7 bases; nucleotides outside the gene matches: 7. Germline CDR1 SNHLY, CDR2 FYNNEI. This CDR3 comprises 13 residues. The CDR3 sequence: CASRGRGQGGYTF. The DNA for the CDR3 is TGTGCCAGCAGGGGCAGGGGGCAGGGTGGCTACACCTTC.

This clone came up once. V usage is TRBV2 and J usage is TRBJ1-3; no clear D. Germline V CDR1 and CDR2: SNHLY, FYNNEI. The V and J ends lost 6 bases and 4 bases respectively, with 25 bases between them. This CDR3 is 18 amino acids long. The CDR3 protein is CASSQTGPALTGGNTIYF. CDR3 DNA sequence: TGTGCCAGCAGCCAAACCGGGCCCGCCCTTACGGGAGGAAACACCATATATTTT.

The CDR3 nucleotides read TGCGCCAGCAAAAAGGGGCCCAACACCGGGGAGCTGTTTTTT. Residues: CASKKGPNTGELFF. This chain links TRBV5-1 with TRBJ2-2, with a tentative D call TRBD1 (5 bases). Per germline, CDR1 SGHRS and CDR2 YFSETQ. CDR3 length equals 14 residues. Between the trimmed V and J ends, which lost 6 bases and 2 bases, there was a span of 11 bases.

The V gene is TRBV18, the J gene TRBJ1-1; 8 bases are a match to TRBD1. With V trimmed by 4 bases and J by 11 bases, 6 bases remained unmatched. The CDR3 has 12 residues. Per the germline V gene, CDR1 is KGHSH and CDR2 is LQKENI. CDR3 loop: CASSLDRDLAFF. In DNA, the CDR3 is TGTGCCAGCTCACTGGACAGGGATCTGGCTTTCTTT.

The chain links TRBV5-6 to TRBJ2-1; 9 positions match TRBD2. The CDR3 consists of 15 residues. Germline V gene data show CDR1 as SGHDT and CDR2 as YYEEEE. The V gene end was trimmed by 3 bases and the J gene end by 3 bases; junction bases not matched to a gene: 4. The CDR3 nucleotides read TGTGCCAGCAGCTCGCGGGGGGGCCGCTACAATGAGCAGTTCTTC. As protein: CASSSRGGRYNEQFF.

This clone came up once. V usage is TRBV19 and J usage is TRBJ1-1; D unresolved. Germline CDR1 reads LNHDA; CDR2 reads SQIVND (reference sequence). V was trimmed by 5 bases and J by 1 base, leaving 11 bases between them. There are 14 residues in the CDR3. The CDR3 loop is CASSFAGRNTEAFF. The CDR3 DNA is TGTGCCAGTAGTTTTGCCGGGAGGAACACTGAAGCTTTCTTT.